The rows below give T cell receptor beta chains drawn from one sample of a study of technical replicates of blood from several donors. Measured with immunoSEQ multiplex PCR; TCRdb has only the in-frame clones, and not every one. The sample yields about 85,000 clones, 90% to 95% seen once. Sequencing was done on a sample of T cells isolated from PBMCs. All receptors derive from a human donor in good health. CDR3s include the opening cysteine and the closing phenylalanine or tryptophan. The D gene is left open where the match is weak. Only part of the rows carry a size: once, few, many, or a class if the clone is expanded.

>TRBJ2-7|NA|NA|TRBV27
TGTGCCAGCAGTTTCCAGGGTAAAGTCTACGAGCAGTACTTC
CASSFQGKVYEQYF
>TRBJ1-2|NA|NA|TRBV28
TGTGCCAGCAGTTCAACCGGGGGGCCCTATGGCTACACCTTC
CASSSTGGPYGYTF
>TRBJ2-5|TRBD2|NA|TRBV4-1
TGCGCCAGCAGCCTTGGCGGGGAGGGCGATTTTGAGACCCAGTACTTC
CASSLGGEGDFETQYF
>TRBJ1-2|NA|NA|TRBV6-1
TGTGCCAGCAGTCCGCGCGAGACTGGCTATGGCTACACCTTC
CASSPRETGYGYTF
>TRBJ1-2|NA|NA|TRBV21-1
TGTGCCAGCAGCAAAGTGGCTCAGGGGGAAAATTATGGCTACACCTTC
CASSKVAQGENYGYTF
>TRBJ1-2|NA|NA|TRBV29-1
TGCAGCGTTGAAAGCGAAAACTATGGCTACACCTTC
CSVESENYGYTF
>TRBJ1-5|NA|once|TRBV5-1
TGCGCCAGCAGCTTGGGGCAGGTTGGTCAGCCCCAGCATTTT
CASSLGQVGQPQHF
>TRBJ1-2|NA|NA|TRBV19
TGTGCCAGTAGTGCCACAGAACGGTATGGCTACACCTTC
CASSATERYGYTF
>TRBJ1-5|NA|NA|TRBV6-1
TGTGCCAGCAGTGAAACAGGGTTAAATCAGCCCCAGCATTTT
CASSETGLNQPQHF
>TRBJ1-2|TRBD1|NA|TRBV6-5
TGTGCCAGCAGTTACGGGGTACAGGGGGCGCGAGGCTACACCTTC
CASSYGVQGARGYTF
>TRBJ1-4|NA|NA|TRBV5-1
TGCGCCAGCAGCTGGGGGACACATGGAGGTGAAAAACTGTTTTTT
CASSWGTHGGEKLFF
>TRBJ1-5|TRBD1|NA|TRBV6-5
TGTGCCAGCAGGTCACAGGGGATGGGCAATCAGCCCCAGCATTTT
CASRSQGMGNQPQHF
>TRBJ2-5|NA|NA|TRBV19
TGTGCCAGTAGTAACCGAGGGCTCTGGGAGACCCAGTACTTC
CASSNRGLWETQYF
>TRBJ1-1|NA|NA|TRBV27
TGTGCCAGCAGTCCCCCCGGGGACACTGAAGCTTTCTTT
CASSPPGDTEAFF